This entry is about one T cell receptor beta chain. The antigen remains unidentified. The protocol was immunoSEQ multiplex PCR, while the TCRdb copy is restricted to in-frame clones and leaves out a portion. The data contain roughly 200,000 clones, around 90% of them singletons. The data originate from a study of T cell responses to AZD1222 COVID-19 vaccine. Study-wide results and limits: Just six people given AZD1222 tested seropositive at baseline. Possibly, clonal diversity was underestimated; donors were largely white British and included more females.

The source was peripheral blood, collected on day 0 of AZD1222 vaccination. The TCR comes from an adult in good health.

The CDR3 protein is CASSSQPNTEAFF. The CDR3 bases are TGCGCCAGCAGCTCCCAGCCGAACACTGAAGCTTTCTTT. The chain uses TRBV5-1 and TRBJ1-1; D is unresolved. Per germline, CDR1 SGHRS and CDR2 YFSETQ. V was pared by 3 bases and J by 1 base, with 7 bases between. This CDR3 is 13 amino acids long.